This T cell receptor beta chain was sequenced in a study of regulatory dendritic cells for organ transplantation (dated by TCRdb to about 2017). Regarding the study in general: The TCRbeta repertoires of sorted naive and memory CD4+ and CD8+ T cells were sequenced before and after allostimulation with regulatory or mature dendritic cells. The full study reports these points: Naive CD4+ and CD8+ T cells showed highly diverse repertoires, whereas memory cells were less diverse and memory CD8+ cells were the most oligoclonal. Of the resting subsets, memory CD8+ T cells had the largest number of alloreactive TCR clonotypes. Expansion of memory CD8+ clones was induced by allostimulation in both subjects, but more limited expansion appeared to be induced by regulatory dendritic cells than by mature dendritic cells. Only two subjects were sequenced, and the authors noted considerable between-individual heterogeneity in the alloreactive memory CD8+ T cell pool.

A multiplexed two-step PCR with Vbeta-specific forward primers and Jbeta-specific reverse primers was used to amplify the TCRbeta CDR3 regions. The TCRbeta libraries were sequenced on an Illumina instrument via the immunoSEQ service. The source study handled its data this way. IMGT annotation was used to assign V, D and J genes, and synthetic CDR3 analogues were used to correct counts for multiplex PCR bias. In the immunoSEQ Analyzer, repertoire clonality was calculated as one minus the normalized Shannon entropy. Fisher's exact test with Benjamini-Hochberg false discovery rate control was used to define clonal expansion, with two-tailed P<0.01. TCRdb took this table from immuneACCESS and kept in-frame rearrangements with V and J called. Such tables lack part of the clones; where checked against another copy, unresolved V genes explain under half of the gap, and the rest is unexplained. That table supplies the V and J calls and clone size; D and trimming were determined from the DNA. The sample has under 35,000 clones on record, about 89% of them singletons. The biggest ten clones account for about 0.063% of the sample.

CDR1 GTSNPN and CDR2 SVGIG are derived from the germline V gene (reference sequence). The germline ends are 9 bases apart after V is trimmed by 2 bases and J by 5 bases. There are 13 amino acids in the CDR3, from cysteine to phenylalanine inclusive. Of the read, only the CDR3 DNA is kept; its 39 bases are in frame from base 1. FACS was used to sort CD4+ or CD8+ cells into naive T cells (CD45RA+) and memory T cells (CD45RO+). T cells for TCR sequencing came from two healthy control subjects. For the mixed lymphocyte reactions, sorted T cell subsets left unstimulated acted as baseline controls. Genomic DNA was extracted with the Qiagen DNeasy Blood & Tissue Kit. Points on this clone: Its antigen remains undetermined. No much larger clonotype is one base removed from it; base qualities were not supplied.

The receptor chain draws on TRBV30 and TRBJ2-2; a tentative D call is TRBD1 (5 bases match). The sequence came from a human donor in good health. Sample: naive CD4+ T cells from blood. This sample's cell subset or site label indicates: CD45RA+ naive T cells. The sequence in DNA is TGTGCCTGGAGTAGACGACAGACCGGGGAGCTGTTTTTT. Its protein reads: CAWSRRQTGELFF.